This TCR beta chain came from a study of blood T cell repertoires in COVID-19. Looking at the study overall: Specimens from acute and convalescent COVID-19 originated in the United States, Italy and Spain. Sample material is recorded as cDNA or gDNA derived from T cells, B-cell-depleted T cells, or PBMCs.

This clone was counted only a few times. CDR3 length equals 18 residues. Per the authors' pipeline: Cell counts per sample came from amplifying reference gene primers. Method: immunoSEQ multiplex PCR; TCRdb's copy keeps in-frame clones and lacks some. That table furnishes V, J and clone size, whereas the DNA furnished D and trimming. The sample records about 81,000 clones, 84% being singletons. The receptor was isolated from a human donor in a cohort sampled during active COVID-19. This chain connects TRBV21-1 to TRBJ2-7; the table gives TRBD2 as D, unverified against the DNA. TRBV21-1 is given as a pseudogene. Sequenced material: peripheral blood. The CDR3 protein is CASSKAAGGPAASYEQYF. The CDR3, as DNA: TGTGCCAGCAGCAAAGCAGCGGGAGGGCCAGCCGCCTCCTACGAGCAGTACTTC.